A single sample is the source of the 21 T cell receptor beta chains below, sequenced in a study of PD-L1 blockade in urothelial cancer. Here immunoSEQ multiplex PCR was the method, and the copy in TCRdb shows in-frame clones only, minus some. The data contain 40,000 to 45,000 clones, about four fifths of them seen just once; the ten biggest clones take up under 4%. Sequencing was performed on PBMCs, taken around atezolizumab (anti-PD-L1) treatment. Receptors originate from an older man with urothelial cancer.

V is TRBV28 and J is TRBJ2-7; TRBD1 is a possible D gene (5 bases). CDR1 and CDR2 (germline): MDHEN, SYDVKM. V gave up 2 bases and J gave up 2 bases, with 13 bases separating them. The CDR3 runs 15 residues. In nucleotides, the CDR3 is TGTGCCAGCAGTTTAGTGCAGGGTAAACCCTACGAGCAGTACTTC. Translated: CASSLVQGKPYEQYF.

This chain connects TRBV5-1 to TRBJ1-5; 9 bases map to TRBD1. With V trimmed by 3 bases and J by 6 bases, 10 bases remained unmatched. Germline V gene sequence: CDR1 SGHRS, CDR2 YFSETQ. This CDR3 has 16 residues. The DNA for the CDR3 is TGCGCCAGCAGCTGGGGGGACAGGGAGGGTAGTCAGCCCCAGCATTTT. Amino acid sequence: CASSWGDREGSQPQHF.

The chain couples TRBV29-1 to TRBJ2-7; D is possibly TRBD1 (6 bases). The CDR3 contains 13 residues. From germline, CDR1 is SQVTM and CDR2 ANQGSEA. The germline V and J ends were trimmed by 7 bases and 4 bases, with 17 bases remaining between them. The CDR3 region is CSAQIRGGYEQYF. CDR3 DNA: TGCAGCGCTCAAATCAGGGGTGGTTACGAGCAGTACTTC.

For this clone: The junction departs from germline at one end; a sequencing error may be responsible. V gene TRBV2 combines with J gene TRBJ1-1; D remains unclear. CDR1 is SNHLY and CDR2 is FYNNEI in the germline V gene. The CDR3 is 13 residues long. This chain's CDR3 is CVSSLEQNTEAFF. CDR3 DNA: TGTGTCAGCAGTCTAGAACAGAACACTGAAGCTTTCTTT.

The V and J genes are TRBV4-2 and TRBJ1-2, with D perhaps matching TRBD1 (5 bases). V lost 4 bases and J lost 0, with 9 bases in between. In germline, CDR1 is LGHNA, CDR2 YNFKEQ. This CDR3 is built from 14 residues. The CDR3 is CASSRGGANYGYTF. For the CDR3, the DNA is TGTGCCAGCAGCCGGGGGGGAGCTAACTATGGCTACACCTTC.

Here the CDR3 reads CASSPRAGGDRTQYF. The CDR3 region has the DNA TGCGCCAGCAGCCCCCGTGCGGGGGGCGATAGGACCCAGTACTTC. V usage is TRBV5-1 and J usage is TRBJ2-5, with 8 nucleotides matching TRBD2. The CDR3 is made up of 15 amino acids. In germline, CDR1 is SGHRS, CDR2 YFSETQ. The junction had 12 bases not matched to a gene; V was cut back by 4 bases and J by 7 bases. The full variable domain, in which reference TRBV5-1 and TRBJ2-5 provide the parts outside the CDR3, is KAGVTQTPRYLIKTRGQQVTLSCSPISGHRSVSWYQQTPGQGLQFLFEYFSETQRNKGNFPGRFSGRQFSNSRSEMNVSTLELGDSALYLCASSPRAGGDRTQYFGPGTRLLVL.

The CDR3 nucleotides are TGTGCCAGCACCAAACAGGGGAAAAAGCAGTTCTTC. Protein sequence: CASTKQGKKQFF. The chain employs TRBV28 and TRBJ2-1; the match to TRBD1 covers 7 bases. Germline CDR1 MDHEN, CDR2 SYDVKM. The CDR3 covers 12 residues. V shed 7 bases and J 11 bases; nucleotides not matched to a gene: 8. Together with reference TRBV28 and TRBJ2-1, the CDR3 gives the full variable domain: DVKVTQSSRYLVKRTGEKVFLECVQDMDHENMFWYRQDPGLGLRLIYFSYDVKMKEKGDIPEGYSVSREKKERFSLILESASTNQTSMYLCASTKQGKKQFFGPGTRLTVL.

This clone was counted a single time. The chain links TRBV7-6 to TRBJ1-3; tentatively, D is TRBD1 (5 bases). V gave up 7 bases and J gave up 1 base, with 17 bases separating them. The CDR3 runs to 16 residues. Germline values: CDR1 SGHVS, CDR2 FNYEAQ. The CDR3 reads CASNPPGVRSGNTIYF. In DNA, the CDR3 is TGTGCCAGCAACCCCCCGGGGGTCAGGTCTGGAAACACCATATATTTT.

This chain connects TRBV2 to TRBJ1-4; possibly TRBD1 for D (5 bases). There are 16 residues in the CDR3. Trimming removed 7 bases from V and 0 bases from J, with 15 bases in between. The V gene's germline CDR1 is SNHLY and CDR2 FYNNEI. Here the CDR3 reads CASKRAGPPTNEKLFF. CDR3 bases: TGTGCCAGCAAAAGAGCGGGACCACCAACTAATGAAAAACTGTTTTTT.

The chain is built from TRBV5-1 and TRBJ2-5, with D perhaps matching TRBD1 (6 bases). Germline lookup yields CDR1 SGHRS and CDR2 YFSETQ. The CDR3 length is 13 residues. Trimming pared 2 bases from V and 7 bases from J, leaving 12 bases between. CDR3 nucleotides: TGCGCCAGCAGCTTTACAGGGAGTGGGACCCAGTACTTC. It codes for CASSFTGSGTQYF.

CDR3 loop: CASRPLAGGNYEQYF. CDR3 coding DNA: TGTGCCAGCAGACCACTAGCGGGAGGGAACTACGAGCAGTACTTC. J is TRBJ2-7 and V is TRBV28; TRBD2 aligns across 13 bases. The CDR3 is 15 amino acids. The V gene end was trimmed by 6 bases and the J gene end by 3 bases; junction bases not matched to a gene: 5. Germline assignment: CDR1 MDHEN and CDR2 SYDVKM.

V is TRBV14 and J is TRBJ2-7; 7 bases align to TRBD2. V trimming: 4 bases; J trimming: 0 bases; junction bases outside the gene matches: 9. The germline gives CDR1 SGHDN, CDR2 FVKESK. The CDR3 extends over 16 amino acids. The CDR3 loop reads CASSRSGEDGSYEQYF. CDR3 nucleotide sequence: TGTGCCAGCAGCCGAAGCGGGGAAGATGGCTCCTACGAGCAGTACTTC.

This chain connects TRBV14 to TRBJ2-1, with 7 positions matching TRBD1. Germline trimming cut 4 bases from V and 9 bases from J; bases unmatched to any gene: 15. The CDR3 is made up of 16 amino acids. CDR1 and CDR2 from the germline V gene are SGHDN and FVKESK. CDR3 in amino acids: CASSLAGTAVKGEQFF. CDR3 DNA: TGTGCCAGCAGCCTAGCCGGGACAGCAGTAAAGGGTGAGCAGTTCTTC.

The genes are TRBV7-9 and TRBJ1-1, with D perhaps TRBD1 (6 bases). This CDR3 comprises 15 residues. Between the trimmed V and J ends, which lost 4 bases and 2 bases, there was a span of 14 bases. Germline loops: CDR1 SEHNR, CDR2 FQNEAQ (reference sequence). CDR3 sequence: CASSSQGNLNTEAFF. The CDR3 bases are TGTGCCAGCAGCTCTCAGGGGAACCTAAACACTGAAGCTTTCTTT.

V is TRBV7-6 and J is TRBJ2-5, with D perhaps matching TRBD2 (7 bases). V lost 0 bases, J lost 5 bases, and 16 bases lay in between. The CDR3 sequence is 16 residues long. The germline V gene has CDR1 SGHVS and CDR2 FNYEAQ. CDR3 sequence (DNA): TGTGCCAGCAGCTTAGCGAGGGCGGGGGCGGCGGAGACCCAGTACTTC. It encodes CASSLARAGAAETQYF.

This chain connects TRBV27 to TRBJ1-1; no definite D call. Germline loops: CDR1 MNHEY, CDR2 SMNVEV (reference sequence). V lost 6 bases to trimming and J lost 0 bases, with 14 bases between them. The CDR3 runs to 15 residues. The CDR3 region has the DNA TGTGCCAGCAGACGGGTTGAGGGAGTGAACACTGAAGCTTTCTTT. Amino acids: CASRRVEGVNTEAFF.

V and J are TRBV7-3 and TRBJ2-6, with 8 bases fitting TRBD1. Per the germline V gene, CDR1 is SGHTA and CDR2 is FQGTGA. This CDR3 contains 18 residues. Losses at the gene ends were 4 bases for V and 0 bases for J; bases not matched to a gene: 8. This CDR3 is CASSSPGTGISGANVLTF. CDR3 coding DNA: TGTGCCAGCAGCTCTCCCGGGACAGGTATCTCTGGGGCCAACGTCCTGACTTTC.

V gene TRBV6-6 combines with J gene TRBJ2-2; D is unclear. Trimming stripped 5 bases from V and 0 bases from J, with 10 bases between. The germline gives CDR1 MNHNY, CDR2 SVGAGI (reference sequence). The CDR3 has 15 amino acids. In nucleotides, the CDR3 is TGTGCCAGCAGTCCAACGTCGGCGAACACCGGGGAGCTGTTTTTT. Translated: CASSPTSANTGELFF.

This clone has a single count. CDR3 sequence: CASSAGLATGSYNEQFF. The CDR3 DNA reads TGTGCCAGCAGTGCAGGACTAGCAACGGGCTCCTACAATGAGCAGTTCTTC. The rearrangement uses TRBV25-1 and TRBJ2-1, with 8 bases matching TRBD2. In germline, CDR1 is MGHDK, CDR2 SYGVNS. The V gene end was trimmed by 4 bases and the J gene end by 0 bases; junction bases not matched to a gene: 8. This CDR3 comprises 17 residues. The entire variable domain, with the rest obtained from reference TRBV25-1 and TRBJ2-1, is as follows: EADIYQTPRYLVIGTGKKITLECSQTMGHDKMYWYQQDPGMELHLIHYSYGVNSTEKGDLSSESTVSRIRTEHFPLTLESARPSHTSQYLCASSAGLATGSYNEQFFGPGTRLTVL.

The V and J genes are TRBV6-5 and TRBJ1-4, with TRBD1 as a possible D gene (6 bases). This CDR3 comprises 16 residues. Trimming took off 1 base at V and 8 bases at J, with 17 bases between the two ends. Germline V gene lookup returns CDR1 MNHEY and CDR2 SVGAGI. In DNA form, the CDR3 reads TGTGCCAGCAGTTACTGGGGGGGGGCAGGAGCCGAAAAACTGTTTTTT. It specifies CASSYWGGAGAEKLFF.

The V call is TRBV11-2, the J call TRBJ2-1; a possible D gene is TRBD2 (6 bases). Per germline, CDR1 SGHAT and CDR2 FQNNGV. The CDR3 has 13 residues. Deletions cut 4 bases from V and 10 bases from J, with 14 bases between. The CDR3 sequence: CASSSSRSGEQFF. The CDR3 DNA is TGTGCCAGCAGCTCCAGCCGTAGCGGAGAGCAGTTCTTC.